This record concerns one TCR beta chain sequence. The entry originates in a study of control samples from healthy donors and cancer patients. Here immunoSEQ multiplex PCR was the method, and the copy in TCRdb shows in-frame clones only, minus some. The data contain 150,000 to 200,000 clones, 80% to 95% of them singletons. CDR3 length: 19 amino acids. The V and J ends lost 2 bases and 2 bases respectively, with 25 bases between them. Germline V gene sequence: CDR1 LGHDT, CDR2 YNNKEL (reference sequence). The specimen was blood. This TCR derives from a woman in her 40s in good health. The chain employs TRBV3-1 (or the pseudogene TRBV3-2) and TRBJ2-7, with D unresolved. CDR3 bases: TGTGCCAGCAGCCAATTGCCCGAGACAAGCCTACTCGAACCCTACGAGCAGTACTTC. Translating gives CASSQLPETSLLEPYEQYF.